Shown below are 9 T cell receptor beta chains from a single sample sequenced in a study of blood T cell repertoires in COVID-19. Produced via immunoSEQ multiplex PCR; TCRdb's table is partial and in-frame only. Seen here are some 130,000 clones, 75% to 90% observed once, and the top ten hold under 4.5%. Sequencing was carried out using PBMCs or T cells enriched from blood (not recorded which). These receptors were taken from a man in his forties or fifties who had recovered from COVID-19.

The rearrangement joins TRBV19 to TRBJ1-2; D gene unclear. The CDR3 length is 14 residues. Germline lookup yields CDR1 LNHDA and CDR2 SQIVND (reference sequence). V lost 6 bases, J lost 2 bases, and 13 bases lay in between. The CDR3 DNA sequence: TGTGCCAGTAGCCGAACGACTCCGAACTATGGCTACACCTTC. Translating gives CASSRTTPNYGYTF.

This chain connects TRBV5-4 to TRBJ2-5; TRBD1 matches at 9 bases. CDR3 length: 14 residues. With V trimmed by 2 bases and J by 4 bases, 3 bases remained unmatched. Germline-derived CDR1 and CDR2 are SGHNT and YYREEE (reference sequence). The CDR3 DNA reads TGTGCCAGCAGCTTAGGACAGGGGTCAGAGACCCAGTACTTC. The encoded protein is CASSLGQGSETQYF.

The V gene is TRBV18, the J gene TRBJ2-1; 8 nucleotides agree with TRBD1. CDR3 size: 13 residues. V gave up 8 bases and J gave up 6 bases; unmatched junction bases: 6. Germline loops: CDR1 KGHSH, CDR2 LQKENI. The CDR3, as DNA: TGTGCCAGCACAACCGGGACAGGCAATGAGCAGTTCTTC. It is translated as CASTTGTGNEQFF.

The chain has TRBV6-5 and TRBJ1-3, with D possibly matching TRBD1 (6 bases). Trimming pared 6 bases from V and 0 bases from J, leaving 12 bases between. The CDR3 spans 15 residues. The germline V gene encodes CDR1 MNHEY and CDR2 SVGAGI. CDR3 coding DNA: TGTGCCAGCAGGGAGACAGGCACCTCTGGAAACACCATATATTTT. It is translated as CASRETGTSGNTIYF.

The chain links TRBV28 to TRBJ1-5; TRBD1 agrees at 7 bases. V gave up 4 bases and J gave up 0 bases; unmatched junction bases: 12. The CDR3 length is 18 residues. From germline, CDR1 is MDHEN and CDR2 SYDVKM. The CDR3 DNA reads as TGTGCCAGCAGTTGGGCTCGGGACAGCGACCTTAGCAATCAGCCCCAGCATTTT. Translating it yields CASSWARDSDLSNQPQHF.

This chain joins TRBV6-5 and TRBJ1-2; 9 nucleotides agree with TRBD1. The CDR3 runs 15 residues. Per germline, CDR1 MNHEY and CDR2 SVGAGI. Germline trimming cut 0 bases from V and 5 bases from J; bases unmatched to any gene: 4. The CDR3 sequence: CASSYSGTGRYGYTF. Here the CDR3 DNA reads TGTGCCAGCAGTTACTCCGGGACAGGGAGGTATGGCTACACCTTC.

In its sample, this clone was seen a few times. The rearrangement joins TRBV28 to TRBJ2-4; 7 positions agree with TRBD1. The CDR3 loop spans 15 amino acids. CDR1 and CDR2 from the germline V gene are MDHEN and SYDVKM. Trimming cost V 2 bases and J 6 bases; bases outside gene matches: 7. The CDR3 sequence: CASSLVRDSRNIQYF. The CDR3 DNA reads as TGTGCCAGCAGTTTAGTCCGGGACAGTCGAAACATTCAGTACTTC.

In nucleotides, the CDR3 is TGTGCCAGCAGCAGAACAGGGGGCTCCTACAATGAGCAGTTCTTC. As protein: CASSRTGGSYNEQFF. This chain uses TRBV7-2 with TRBJ2-1; 8 nucleotides agree with TRBD1. The germline gives CDR1 SGHTA, CDR2 FQGNSA. The CDR3 spans 15 residues. The V segment lost 5 bases and the J segment 0 bases; nucleotides outside the gene matches: 3.

J is TRBJ2-5 and V is TRBV11-2, with 11 bases lining up with TRBD2. The CDR3 covers 15 residues. Per the germline V gene, CDR1 is SGHAT and CDR2 is FQNNGV. The trim removed 6 bases at V and 2 bases at J, leaving 5 bases unmatched. The CDR3 nucleotides read TGTGCCAGCAGATTTAGCGGGGGGGAGCAAGAGACCCAGTACTTC. Translated: CASRFSGGEQETQYF.